These 17 T cell receptor beta chains came from one sample sequenced in a study of OX40 agonist ivuxolimab in advanced cancers. The table came from immunoSEQ multiplex PCR; TCRdb's copy has only in-frame clones and leaves some out. The sample lists about 70,000 clones, just under 80% occurring once. The starting material was CD4+ or CD8+ T cells sorted from blood, obtained in a trial of the OX40 agonist ivuxolimab. The receptor source for this set is an adult with an advanced solid tumor such as melanoma, head and neck, liver or kidney cancer.

This clone was observed a handful of times. The chain carries TRBV4-1 and TRBJ1-5; D is perhaps TRBD1 (5 bases). This CDR3 is built from 18 residues. Between the trimmed V and J ends, which lost 0 bases and 0 bases, there was a span of 15 bases. Germline V gene data show CDR1 as MGHRA and CDR2 as YSYEKL. The CDR3 sequence: CASSQDQPRGNSNQPQHF. The CDR3 nucleotides read TGCGCCAGCAGCCAAGATCAACCGCGGGGGAATAGCAATCAGCCCCAGCATTTT.

The J gene is TRBJ1-5, the V gene TRBV18; 7 bases align to TRBD1. Germline trimming cut 4 bases from V and 7 bases from J; bases unmatched to any gene: 7. Germline lookup yields CDR1 KGHSH and CDR2 LQKENI. The CDR3 contains 14 residues. The CDR3 nucleotides read TGTGCCAGCTCACTACAGGGGTGGGCCCAGCCCCAGCATTTT. Translating it yields CASSLQGWAQPQHF. The full variable domain, rest sourced from reference TRBV18 and TRBJ1-5, is NAGVMQNPRHLVRRRGQEARLRCSPMKGHSHVYWYRQLPEEGLKFMVYLQKENIIDESGMPKERFSAEFPKEGPSILRIQQVVRGDSAAYFCASSLQGWAQPQHFGDGTRLSIL.

This sequence joins TRBV4-1 and TRBJ2-1; no reliable D call. V was cut by 3 bases and J by 1 base, with 7 bases left in between. Germline lookup yields CDR1 MGHRA and CDR2 YSYEKL. CDR3 length: 14 residues. In nucleotides, the CDR3 is TGCGCCAGCAGCCAGAGCGATTCCTACAATGAGCAGTTCTTC. The encoded protein is CASSQSDSYNEQFF.

This chain connects TRBV7-9 to TRBJ2-1, with 12 bases lining up with TRBD1. Per germline, CDR1 SEHNR and CDR2 FQNEAQ (reference sequence). This CDR3 comprises 16 residues. V lost 4 bases, J lost 4 bases, and 5 bases stayed unmatched. Here the CDR3 DNA reads TGTGCCAGCAGCTCCCCGGGACAGGGGGCGTACAATGAGCAGTTCTTC. It encodes CASSSPGQGAYNEQFF. The whole variable domain, remainder taken from reference TRBV7-9 and TRBJ2-1, is DTGVSQNPRHKITKRGQNVTFRCDPISEHNRLYWYRQTLGQGPEFLTYFQNEAQLEKSRLLSDRFSAERPKGSFSTLEIQRTEQGDSAMYLCASSSPGQGAYNEQFFGPGTRLTVL.

This clone was observed a few times. This chain joins TRBV5-1 and TRBJ2-4, with 9 nucleotides matching TRBD1. V was pared by 4 bases and J by 5 bases, with 4 bases of the junction left unmatched. The length of the CDR3 is 14 residues. Germline assignment: CDR1 SGHRS and CDR2 YFSETQ. The CDR3 loop is CASSPTGGQNIQYF. CDR3 in DNA: TGCGCCAGCAGCCCGACAGGGGGGCAAAACATTCAGTACTTC.

The chain couples TRBV7-7 to TRBJ1-1, with 8 bases aligning to TRBD1. This CDR3 has 19 amino acids. Germline V gene lookup returns CDR1 SSHAT and CDR2 FNYEAQ (reference sequence). V was pared by 1 base and J by 0 bases, with 13 bases of the junction left unmatched. CDR3 loop: CASSLGDRLQEHMNTEAFF. CDR3 coding DNA: TGTGCCAGCAGCTTAGGGGACAGGCTTCAAGAGCACATGAACACTGAAGCTTTCTTT.

The CDR3 nucleotides read TGTGCCAGCAGCCGATGGGCAGGGAACACTGAAGCTTTCTTT. It yields the protein CASSRWAGNTEAFF. The chain is built from TRBV14 and TRBJ1-1; D gene uncertain. V lost 4 bases and J lost 1, with 10 bases in between. In germline, CDR1 is SGHDN, CDR2 FVKESK. The CDR3 sequence is 14 residues long.

The chain is built from TRBV7-7 and TRBJ2-5, with 7 bases that match TRBD2. The germline gives CDR1 SSHAT, CDR2 FNYEAQ (reference sequence). The CDR3 spans 14 residues. V shed 5 bases, J shed 0 bases, and the junction held 3 bases outside the gene matches. In DNA form, the CDR3 reads TGTGCCAGCAGCATCGGGACTAACCAAGAGACCCAGTACTTC. Translated: CASSIGTNQETQYF.

DNA of the CDR3: TGTGCCAGCAGCTTAAGCGGTAGGGGAATCTACGAGCAGTACTTC. Amino acids: CASSLSGRGIYEQYF. J is TRBJ2-7 and V is TRBV13, with D perhaps being TRBD1 or TRBD2 (5 bases each). The germline V gene encodes CDR1 PRHDT and CDR2 FYEKMQ (reference sequence). The length of the CDR3 is 15 residues. Trimming removed 2 bases from V and 3 bases from J, with 14 bases in between. Full variable domain (remainder filled in from reference TRBV13 and TRBJ2-7): AAGVIQSPRHLIKEKRETATLKCYPIPRHDTVYWYQQGPGQDPQFLISFYEKMQSDKGSIPDRFSAQQFSDYHSELNMSSLELGDSALYFCASSLSGRGIYEQYFGPGTRLTVT.

This chain uses TRBV18 with TRBJ2-5, with 10 bases lining up with TRBD1. Germline CDR1 is KGHSH and CDR2 is LQKENI. The CDR3 is 14 amino acids. The junction had 9 bases not matched to a gene; V was cut back by 3 bases and J by 11 bases. The CDR3 bases are TGTGCCAGCTCACCTGGGACAGGGGAGGAAGAGCAGTACTTC. This encodes CASSPGTGEEEQYF.

V is TRBV18 and J is TRBJ1-1; D not resolved. CDR1 KGHSH and CDR2 LQKENI come from the germline V gene. V shed 2 bases and J shed 2 bases, with 9 bases lying between them. The CDR3 runs 14 residues. This CDR3 reads CASSPMTRNTEAFF. The CDR3 DNA sequence: TGTGCCAGCTCACCAATGACTCGCAACACTGAAGCTTTCTTT.

This clone was observed a handful of times. The chain uses TRBV19 and TRBJ1-5, with a weak D call TRBD1 (5 bases). This CDR3 is built from 13 residues. The V gene lost 7 bases and the J gene lost 5 bases, with 12 bases spanning the gap. Germline values: CDR1 LNHDA, CDR2 SQIVND (reference sequence). The CDR3 region has the DNA TGTGCCAGTACAACCGGGGGAGATCAGCCCCAGCATTTT. This gives the protein CASTTGGDQPQHF.

J is TRBJ2-4 and V is TRBV4-3; D is possibly TRBD1 (7 bases). V lost 1 base to trimming and J lost 6 bases, with 25 bases between them. The CDR3 has 19 amino acids. The germline gives CDR1 LGHNA, CDR2 YSLEER. The CDR3 spells CASSQAGVRERGRLNIQYF. CDR3 bases: TGCGCCAGCAGCCAAGCGGGGGTGAGGGAAAGGGGGCGCCTAAACATTCAGTACTTC.

The rearrangement uses TRBV7-3 and TRBJ1-2, with D unclear. CDR3 length: 12 residues. Trimming took off 5 bases at V and 8 bases at J, with 12 bases between the two ends. Looked up from germline, CDR1 is SGHTA and CDR2 is FQGTGA. CDR3 DNA sequence: TGTGCCAGCAGCAAAGACGGGAGAGGCTACACCTTC. It is translated as CASSKDGRGYTF.

This clone showed up just a few times. The V call is TRBV5-1, the J call TRBJ2-6, with D perhaps matching TRBD2 (6 bases). The germline gives CDR1 SGHRS, CDR2 YFSETQ. This CDR3 region has 19 residues. Trimming stripped 3 bases from V and 3 bases from J, with 22 bases between. The DNA for the CDR3 is TGCGCCAGCAGCTCTACTGGTGGAGGGGCTTCGGGTGGGGCCAACGTCCTGACTTTC. It encodes CASSSTGGGASGGANVLTF.

The sample holds one count of this clone. This CDR3 is missing its conserved last phenylalanine or tryptophan, likely due to a read error. CDR3 sequence (DNA): TGTGCCAGCAGCAGGGTTCATAACACTGAAGCTTTCCTT. Its protein is CASSRVHNTEAFL. The chain recombines TRBV28 with TRBJ1-1; weak D call: TRBD1 (5 bases). CDR3 length equals 13 residues. CDR1 is MDHEN and CDR2 is SYDVKM in the germline V gene. Trimming pared 6 bases from V and 2 bases from J, leaving 10 bases between.

The gene calls are TRBV19 and TRBJ2-7; TRBD1 matches at 8 bases. Losses at the gene ends were 7 bases for V and 2 bases for J; bases not matched to a gene: 13. Germline V gene data show CDR1 as LNHDA and CDR2 as SQIVND (reference sequence). This CDR3 is 16 amino acids long. The CDR3 loop reads CASTLAGAGGPYEQYF. The CDR3 DNA reads TGTGCCAGTACTCTAGCTGGGGCAGGGGGCCCCTACGAGCAGTACTTC.